This passage covers 27 T cell receptor beta chains from one sample sequenced in a study of blood T cell repertoires in COVID-19. TCRdb's table, derived via immunoSEQ multiplex PCR, lists solely in-frame clones and lacks some. The table records around 310,000 clones, 88% of them present only once. Sequenced: peripheral blood. The receptors were gathered from a woman in her fifties or sixties with active or convalescent COVID-19.

This chain connects TRBV7-8 to TRBJ2-3; 13 bases fit TRBD2. Per the germline V gene, CDR1 is SGHVS and CDR2 is FQNEAQ. This CDR3 has 16 amino acids. The V segment lost 3 bases and the J segment 2 bases; nucleotides outside the gene matches: 2. CDR3 DNA sequence: TGTGCCAGCAGCTTGGGGACTAGCGGGATCACAGATACGCAGTATTTT. Its protein product is CASSLGTSGITDTQYF.

In its sample, this clone was seen once. The chain links TRBV2 to TRBJ1-6; the match to TRBD1 covers 10 bases. The CDR3 covers 14 residues. Germline V lookup: CDR1 SNHLY, CDR2 FYNNEI. J lost 10 bases, V lost 4 bases, and 4 bases had no gene match. The CDR3: CASSAGTGVSPLHF. The CDR3 DNA is TGTGCCAGCAGTGCAGGGACAGGGGTCTCACCCCTCCACTTT.

The table lists this clone with a count of one. The CDR3 DNA is TGTGCCACCAGTGATACCAGCGGGAGGGCTACCAATGAGCAGTTCTTC. Translating it yields CATSDTSGRATNEQFF. The rearrangement links TRBV24-1 to TRBJ2-1; 10 positions match TRBD2. V dropped 3 bases and J dropped 6; count of bases not matched to a gene: 7. The CDR3 is made up of 16 amino acids. Germline V gives CDR1 KGHDR, CDR2 SFDVKD.

This chain connects TRBV11-2 to TRBJ2-7; 7 bases fit TRBD2. Germline CDR1 SGHAT, CDR2 FQNNGV. The CDR3 is 15 amino acids. J lost 5 bases, V lost 2 bases, and 9 bases had no gene match. The CDR3 loop reads CASSLQASGIDEQYF. The CDR3, as DNA: TGTGCCAGCAGCTTACAGGCTAGCGGCATTGACGAGCAGTACTTC.

This chain links TRBV5-1 with TRBJ1-5; 7 nucleotides match TRBD1. V was pared by 4 bases and J by 8 bases, with 6 bases of the junction left unmatched. In germline, CDR1 is SGHRS, CDR2 YFSETQ. This CDR3 is built from 13 residues. The CDR3 DNA reads as TGCGCCAGCAGCCCGACAGGGAGTGAGCCCCAGCATTTT. Translated, it gives CASSPTGSEPQHF.

This clone was seen just once. The V gene is TRBV7-2, the J gene TRBJ1-1; 11 bases match TRBD1. The CDR3 loop spans 16 amino acids. J lost 2 bases, V lost 6 bases, and 8 bases had no gene match. The germline V gene encodes CDR1 SGHTA and CDR2 FQGNSA. This CDR3 is CASRPDRGRINTEAFF. The CDR3 DNA is TGTGCCAGCAGGCCGGACAGGGGGCGGATAAACACTGAAGCTTTCTTT.

J is TRBJ2-7 and V is TRBV29-1; TRBD1 agrees at 10 bases. Germline trimming cut 3 bases from V and 1 base from J; bases unmatched to any gene: 9. The CDR3 contains 16 residues. Germline V gene data show CDR1 as SQVTM and CDR2 as ANQGSEA. This CDR3 is CSVEDPRGQGSYEQYF. In DNA form, the CDR3 reads TGCAGCGTTGAGGATCCTAGGGGACAGGGGTCCTACGAGCAGTACTTC.

The chain links TRBV9 to TRBJ2-3, with D perhaps TRBD2 (5 bases). The V gene lost 0 bases and the J gene lost 1 base, with 9 bases spanning the gap. The CDR3 is 15 amino acids. Germline V CDR1 and CDR2: SGDLS, YYNGEE. CDR3: CASSVGVGGTDTQYF. Written as DNA, the CDR3 is TGTGCCAGCAGCGTAGGGGTCGGGGGCACAGATACGCAGTATTTT.

The chain uses TRBV2 and TRBJ1-1; 7 positions agree with TRBD1. The CDR3 extends over 13 amino acids. Germline V lookup: CDR1 SNHLY, CDR2 FYNNEI. V shed 5 bases and J 1 base; nucleotides not matched to a gene: 1. In DNA form, the CDR3 reads TGTGCCAGCAGTTGGACAGGGAACACTGAAGCTTTCTTT. Amino acids: CASSWTGNTEAFF.

The rearrangement uses TRBV27 and TRBJ1-1, with 12 bases lining up with TRBD1. The length of the CDR3 is 18 residues. Germline CDR1 is MNHEY and CDR2 is SMNVEV (reference sequence). With V trimmed by 9 bases and J by 0 bases, 14 bases remained unmatched. CDR3 region: CASSFLGQGAGMNTEAFF. The CDR3 DNA reads TGTGCCAGTTCTTTTCTGGGACAGGGGGCGGGCATGAACACTGAAGCTTTCTTT.

The rearrangement uses TRBV6-6 and TRBJ2-6, with D hard to call. CDR1 is MNHNY, CDR2 SVGAGI, per germline (reference sequence). This CDR3 region has 16 residues. The ends were cut back, 5 bases at V and 1 base at J, with 12 bases in the middle. CDR3 DNA: TGTGCCAGCAGTATTGGGCTTTCTTCTGGGGCCAACGTCCTGACTTTC. Translation gives CASSIGLSSGANVLTF.

The CDR3 nucleotides read TGCGCCAGCAGCTCGCTACCCAGGGGTTATGGCTACACCTTC. Encoded protein: CASSSLPRGYGYTF. This chain uses TRBV5-1 with TRBJ1-2, with D possibly matching TRBD1 (6 bases). The CDR3 sequence is 14 residues long. The V gene's germline CDR1 is SGHRS and CDR2 YFSETQ. V lost 3 bases, J lost 5 bases, and 14 bases lay in between.

V gene TRBV23-1 combines with J gene TRBJ1-6; the D gene is possibly TRBD1 (6 bases). TRBV23-1 is an ORF; its function is uncertain. Trimming cost V 2 bases and J 8 bases, with 13 bases left between them. The CDR3 has 15 amino acids. The chain's CDR3 is CASSQRYRQDSPLHF. The CDR3 DNA reads TGCGCCAGCAGTCAAAGATACCGACAGGATTCACCCCTCCACTTT.

The chain recombines TRBV20-1 with TRBJ1-1; the D is unclear. The ends were cut back, 3 bases at V and 3 bases at J, with 17 bases in the middle. CDR1 DFQATT and CDR2 SNEGSKA come from the germline V gene (reference sequence). The CDR3 contains 15 residues. The chain's CDR3 is CSASSPRLLDTEAFF. For the CDR3, the DNA is TGCAGTGCTAGTTCTCCGCGATTGTTAGACACTGAAGCTTTCTTT.

This chain joins TRBV29-1 and TRBJ1-5; D uncertain. This CDR3 has 12 amino acids. V lost 4 bases to trimming and J lost 7 bases, with 11 bases between them. Looked up from germline, CDR1 is SQVTM and CDR2 is ANQGSEA. The chain's CDR3 is CSVGSGEQPQHF. The CDR3, as DNA: TGCAGCGTTGGAAGCGGGGAACAGCCCCAGCATTTT. The full variable domain, in which reference TRBV29-1 and TRBJ1-5 provide the parts outside the CDR3, is SAVISQKPSRDICQRGTSLTIQCQVDSQVTMMFWYRQQPGQSLTLIATANQGSEATYESGFVIDKFPISRPNLTFSTLTVSNMSPEDSSIYLCSVGSGEQPQHFGDGTRLSIL.

The chain employs TRBV6-5 and TRBJ1-4; the match to TRBD1 covers 9 bases. The V gene end was trimmed by 6 bases and the J gene end by 5 bases; junction bases not matched to a gene: 1. The CDR3 length is 13 residues. Germline-derived CDR1 and CDR2 are MNHEY and SVGAGI. The CDR3 bases are TGTGCCAGCAGGGACAGGGGAAATGAAAAACTGTTTTTT. Encoded protein: CASRDRGNEKLFF.

This chain joins TRBV30 and TRBJ1-4; unclear D gene. CDR1 GTSNPN and CDR2 SVGIG come from the germline V gene (reference sequence). V was trimmed by 2 bases and J by 4 bases, leaving 2 bases between them. This CDR3 region has 11 residues. Here the CDR3 reads CAWSLNEKLFF. The CDR3 nucleotides are TGTGCCTGGAGTCTTAATGAAAAACTGTTTTTT.

The sample holds one count of this clone. The J gene is TRBJ1-3, the V gene TRBV18; weak D call: TRBD1 (6 bases). This CDR3 comprises 17 residues. With 2 bases removed from V and 0 bases from J, the gap between germline ends came to 14 bases. Germline V gene data show CDR1 as KGHSH and CDR2 as LQKENI. CDR3 DNA: TGTGCCAGCTCACCATCATTACAGGGAACCTCTGGAAACACCATATATTTT. This gives the protein CASSPSLQGTSGNTIYF.

This chain joins TRBV7-9 and TRBJ1-1; 7 bases match TRBD1. With V trimmed by 5 bases and J by 1 base, 4 bases remained unmatched. Germline V gene data show CDR1 as SEHNR and CDR2 as FQNEAQ (reference sequence). The CDR3 is made up of 14 amino acids. In nucleotides, the CDR3 is TGTGCCAGCAGCCAGAGACAGGGGAACACTGAAGCTTTCTTT. This translates into CASSQRQGNTEAFF.

This sequence joins TRBV15 and TRBJ1-3; a possible D gene is TRBD1 (6 bases). The ends were cut back, 5 bases at V and 1 base at J, with 18 bases in the middle. Germline V lookup: CDR1 LNHNV, CDR2 YYDKDF (reference sequence). The CDR3 sequence is 17 residues long. The CDR3 nucleotides read TGTGCCACCAGCGTAAAGGGGGTAGGGAAATCTGGAAACACCATATATTTT. It codes for CATSVKGVGKSGNTIYF.

The gene calls are TRBV9 and TRBJ1-2; D not certain. Trimming took off 0 bases at V and 4 bases at J, with 10 bases between the two ends. The length of the CDR3 is 14 residues. Germline values: CDR1 SGDLS, CDR2 YYNGEE. The CDR3 reads CASSVATLSYGYTF. The CDR3 DNA sequence: TGTGCCAGCAGCGTAGCGACTCTTTCCTATGGCTACACCTTC.

The rearrangement uses TRBV4-3 and TRBJ2-2; 10 bases line up with TRBD2. This CDR3 has 15 amino acids. With 1 base clipped from V and 8 bases from J, the junction kept 4 bases outside the gene matches. CDR1 and CDR2 (germline): LGHNA, YSLEER. CDR3 in DNA: TGCGCCAGCAGCCAAGGACTAGCGGGTAGAGGGGAGCTGTTTTTT. Its protein product is CASSQGLAGRGELFF.

Here the CDR3 reads CASSGLAGGAETQYF. CDR3 in DNA: TGTGCCAGCAGTGGACTAGCGGGGGGAGCGGAGACCCAGTACTTC. The rearrangement links TRBV2 to TRBJ2-5; 13 bases line up with TRBD2. The CDR3 is made up of 15 amino acids. After removal of 4 bases from V and 5 bases from J, the junction contained 4 bases not matched to a gene. Germline loops: CDR1 SNHLY, CDR2 FYNNEI.

This clone was picked up one time. The rearrangement links TRBV5-1 to TRBJ2-7; no clear D gene. The V and J ends lost 3 bases and 3 bases respectively, with 4 bases between them. The CDR3 contains 11 residues. Germline CDR1 SGHRS, CDR2 YFSETQ. CDR3: CASSSNYEQYF. CDR3 nucleotides: TGCGCCAGCAGCTCTAACTACGAGCAGTACTTC.

The chain couples TRBV5-1 to TRBJ1-5; D gene ambiguous. Trimming took off 5 bases at V and 0 bases at J, with 12 bases between the two ends. CDR3 length: 15 amino acids. Germline CDR1 is SGHRS and CDR2 is YFSETQ. DNA for the CDR3: TGCGCCAGCAGACCAGGTGGAGGTAGCAATCAGCCCCAGCATTTT. Its translation: CASRPGGGSNQPQHF.

The chain has TRBV11-2 and TRBJ1-2; D remains ambiguous. Trimming left V 4 bases short and J 4 bases short, with 16 bases between. This CDR3 spans 15 amino acids. CDR1 is SGHAT and CDR2 is FQNNGV in the germline V gene. The CDR3 is CASSSDRGGSYGYTF. The DNA of the CDR3 is TGTGCCAGCAGCTCAGACCGGGGAGGAAGCTATGGCTACACCTTC.

The V call is TRBV4-2, the J call TRBJ2-3; TRBD2 might be the D (6 bases). Trimming pared 1 base from V and 2 bases from J, leaving 13 bases between. The CDR3 length is 16 residues. Germline-derived CDR1 and CDR2 are LGHNA and YNFKEQ. This CDR3 reads CASSQVSSDNTDTQYF. In DNA, the CDR3 is TGTGCCAGCAGCCAAGTTTCTAGCGATAACACAGATACGCAGTATTTT.